What follows is one TCR beta chain and its context. No antigen is known for it. J lost 6 bases, V lost 3 bases, and 4 bases had no gene match. This CDR3 has 14 residues. The germline gives CDR1 MNHEY, CDR2 SMNVEV (reference sequence). Clones were sequenced by immunoSEQ multiplex PCR, and TCRdb holds only the in-frame ones, with some missing. The sample includes about 54,000 clones, roughly nine tenths of them seen just once. This entry belongs to a study of graft-versus-host responses after intestinal transplantation. Study summary: Each patient got anti-thymocyte globulin induction, then tacrolimus and steroids for about 3 years.

Study-wide findings and caveats: GvH clonotypes were identified within recipient marrow, with a subset emerging first in ileum or blood. Early post-transplant HvG declines showed an association with peak circulating GvH clone levels.

The TCR was taken from a human patient who received an intestinal transplant, so some T cells may come from the graft donor. Here the sequenced sample was PBMCs, taken roughly 680 days after intestinal transplant. The chain couples TRBV27 to TRBJ2-2, with 7 bases identical to TRBD2. The CDR3 reads CASSLYGLAGELFF. CDR3 bases: TGTGCCAGCAGTTTGTACGGACTAGCCGGGGAGCTGTTTTTT.